This T cell receptor (beta chain) is drawn from a study of blood T cell repertoires in COVID-19. Method: immunoSEQ multiplex PCR; TCRdb's copy keeps in-frame clones and lacks some. This table holds 70,000 or so clones, 70% to 90% found once. This TCR came from a man between 65 and 85 years old with active COVID-19. The sequencing sample was made of peripheral blood.

The CDR3 protein is CASSQSGRLAKNIQYF. The CDR3 DNA sequence: TGTGCCAGCAGCCAGAGCGGGAGGCTAGCCAAAAACATTCAGTACTTC. The chain has TRBV28 and TRBJ2-4; TRBD2 aligns across 9 bases. The CDR3 has 16 residues. V gave up 6 bases and J gave up 0 bases; unmatched junction bases: 6. Germline CDR1 is MDHEN and CDR2 is SYDVKM.